This entry is about one T cell receptor (beta chain). No cognate antigen has been identified for it. Qualities for individual bases were not recorded, and no much larger clone is one base off. The CDR3 measures 17 amino acids from cysteine to phenylalanine. Solely the CDR3 DNA is kept, with 51 bases framed from the first base. The CDR1 and CDR2 encoded by the germline V gene are SGHRS and YFSETQ. Trimming accounts for 3 bases at V and 4 bases at J, while the number of junction bases matched to no gene is 9. This sample is part of a study of T cell responses to AZD1222 COVID-19 vaccine listed by TCRdb under 2021. Concerning the study at large: TCR sequencing was performed for more than 230 trial participants, of whom 207 were given two doses of AZD1222 and around 25 were given two doses of MenACWY control vaccine. Enrollment into the trials was organized by age into subgroups of 18-55, 56-69 and 70-plus years, and those subgroups contained roughly 150, 30 and 60 TCR-sequenced participants, respectively.

What the research found in general, with its limitations: Conclusions about previously exposed vaccinees are limited because only a handful of AZD1222 recipients were SARS-CoV-2 seropositive at baseline. After two AZD1222 doses, both the breadth and the depth of spike-specific TCRs were significantly higher than at day 0 and than in MenACWY recipients. In the small 56-69-year group, the increase in depth fell short of significance, most likely because of low power. Participants were mostly white British, with more females than males. The authors suggested clonal diversity may have been underestimated. Because no samples from the day 14 peak response were available, repertoires could be characterized only after the peak T cell response. The whole spike protein was spanned by vaccine-associated CD4 TCRs, and dominant responses were seen in regions 160-218 and 743-854. Reportedly, almost half of the unique spike-specific TCRs recognized epitopes lying outside the regions that are mutated in the B.1.351 and B.1.1.7 variants.

The label giving this sample's time point can be read as: about 28 days (+/-7) after the second vaccine dose. AZD1222 recipients given second doses at about 4 weeks or at about 12 weeks were pooled, since spike-specific TCR depth and breadth were not found to differ between the two schedules. The vaccinee samples were drawn from two UK trials, COV001 and COV002, one of which was a single-blind randomized controlled phase 2/3 trial testing AZD1222 (ChAdOx1 nCoV-19) in healthy adults. Trial participant PBMC samples were collected at day 0 and day 28 after the second dose for TCRbeta chain sequencing. The CDR3 regions of human TCRbeta chains were analyzed by immunosequencing. The paper's processing steps were these. Repertoire TCRs were checked for matches against a reference library of SARS-CoV-2-specific TCRs that had been generated using the MIRA antigen-specificity platform. Breadth was defined as the fraction of unique TCRs that were SARS-CoV-2-associated, and depth was defined as the fraction of total T cells that were SARS-CoV-2-associated. Using the MIRA data, every spike-specific TCR was mapped to the spike region that the TCR reacted to and assigned to either a CD4 or a CD8 class. Log10-transformed breadth and depth values were compared by one-way ANOVA with Sidak's multiple comparisons tests. TCRdb holds this immuneACCESS table with in-frame rearrangements only. Some clones are missing; in checked studies, unresolved V genes explain under half, and the rest has no known cause. The V and J calls and clone size were taken over from that table, and D and trimming were inferred from the DNA. For this sample the table gives about 150,000 clones, of which under 95% were detected only once. The ten largest clonotypes hold 2.5% to 3.5% of the sample.

The rearrangement combines TRBV5-1 with TRBJ2-7, and 14 junction bases match TRBD2. The material was peripheral blood, obtained 28 days after the second AZD1222 dose. This TCR was recovered from an adult who received the AZD1222 COVID-19 vaccine. The CDR3 reads CASSSAGLAGDGYEQYF. The nucleotide sequence is TGCGCCAGCAGCTCCGCGGGACTAGCGGGAGACGGGTACGAGCAGTACTTC.